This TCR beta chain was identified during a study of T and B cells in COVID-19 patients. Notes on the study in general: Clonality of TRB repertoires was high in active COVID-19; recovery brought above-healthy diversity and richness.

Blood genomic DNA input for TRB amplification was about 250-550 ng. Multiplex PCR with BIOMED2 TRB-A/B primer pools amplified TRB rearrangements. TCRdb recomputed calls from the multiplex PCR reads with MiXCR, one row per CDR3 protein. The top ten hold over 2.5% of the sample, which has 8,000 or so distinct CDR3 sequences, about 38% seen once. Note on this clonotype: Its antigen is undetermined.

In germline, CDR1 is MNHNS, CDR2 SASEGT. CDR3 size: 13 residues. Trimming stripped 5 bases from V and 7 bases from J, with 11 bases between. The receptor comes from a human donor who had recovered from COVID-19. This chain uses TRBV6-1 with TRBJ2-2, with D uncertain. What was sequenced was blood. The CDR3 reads CASSPRRGGELFF. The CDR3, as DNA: TGTGCCAGCAGTCCCCGCCGAGGCGGGGAGCTGTTTTTT.